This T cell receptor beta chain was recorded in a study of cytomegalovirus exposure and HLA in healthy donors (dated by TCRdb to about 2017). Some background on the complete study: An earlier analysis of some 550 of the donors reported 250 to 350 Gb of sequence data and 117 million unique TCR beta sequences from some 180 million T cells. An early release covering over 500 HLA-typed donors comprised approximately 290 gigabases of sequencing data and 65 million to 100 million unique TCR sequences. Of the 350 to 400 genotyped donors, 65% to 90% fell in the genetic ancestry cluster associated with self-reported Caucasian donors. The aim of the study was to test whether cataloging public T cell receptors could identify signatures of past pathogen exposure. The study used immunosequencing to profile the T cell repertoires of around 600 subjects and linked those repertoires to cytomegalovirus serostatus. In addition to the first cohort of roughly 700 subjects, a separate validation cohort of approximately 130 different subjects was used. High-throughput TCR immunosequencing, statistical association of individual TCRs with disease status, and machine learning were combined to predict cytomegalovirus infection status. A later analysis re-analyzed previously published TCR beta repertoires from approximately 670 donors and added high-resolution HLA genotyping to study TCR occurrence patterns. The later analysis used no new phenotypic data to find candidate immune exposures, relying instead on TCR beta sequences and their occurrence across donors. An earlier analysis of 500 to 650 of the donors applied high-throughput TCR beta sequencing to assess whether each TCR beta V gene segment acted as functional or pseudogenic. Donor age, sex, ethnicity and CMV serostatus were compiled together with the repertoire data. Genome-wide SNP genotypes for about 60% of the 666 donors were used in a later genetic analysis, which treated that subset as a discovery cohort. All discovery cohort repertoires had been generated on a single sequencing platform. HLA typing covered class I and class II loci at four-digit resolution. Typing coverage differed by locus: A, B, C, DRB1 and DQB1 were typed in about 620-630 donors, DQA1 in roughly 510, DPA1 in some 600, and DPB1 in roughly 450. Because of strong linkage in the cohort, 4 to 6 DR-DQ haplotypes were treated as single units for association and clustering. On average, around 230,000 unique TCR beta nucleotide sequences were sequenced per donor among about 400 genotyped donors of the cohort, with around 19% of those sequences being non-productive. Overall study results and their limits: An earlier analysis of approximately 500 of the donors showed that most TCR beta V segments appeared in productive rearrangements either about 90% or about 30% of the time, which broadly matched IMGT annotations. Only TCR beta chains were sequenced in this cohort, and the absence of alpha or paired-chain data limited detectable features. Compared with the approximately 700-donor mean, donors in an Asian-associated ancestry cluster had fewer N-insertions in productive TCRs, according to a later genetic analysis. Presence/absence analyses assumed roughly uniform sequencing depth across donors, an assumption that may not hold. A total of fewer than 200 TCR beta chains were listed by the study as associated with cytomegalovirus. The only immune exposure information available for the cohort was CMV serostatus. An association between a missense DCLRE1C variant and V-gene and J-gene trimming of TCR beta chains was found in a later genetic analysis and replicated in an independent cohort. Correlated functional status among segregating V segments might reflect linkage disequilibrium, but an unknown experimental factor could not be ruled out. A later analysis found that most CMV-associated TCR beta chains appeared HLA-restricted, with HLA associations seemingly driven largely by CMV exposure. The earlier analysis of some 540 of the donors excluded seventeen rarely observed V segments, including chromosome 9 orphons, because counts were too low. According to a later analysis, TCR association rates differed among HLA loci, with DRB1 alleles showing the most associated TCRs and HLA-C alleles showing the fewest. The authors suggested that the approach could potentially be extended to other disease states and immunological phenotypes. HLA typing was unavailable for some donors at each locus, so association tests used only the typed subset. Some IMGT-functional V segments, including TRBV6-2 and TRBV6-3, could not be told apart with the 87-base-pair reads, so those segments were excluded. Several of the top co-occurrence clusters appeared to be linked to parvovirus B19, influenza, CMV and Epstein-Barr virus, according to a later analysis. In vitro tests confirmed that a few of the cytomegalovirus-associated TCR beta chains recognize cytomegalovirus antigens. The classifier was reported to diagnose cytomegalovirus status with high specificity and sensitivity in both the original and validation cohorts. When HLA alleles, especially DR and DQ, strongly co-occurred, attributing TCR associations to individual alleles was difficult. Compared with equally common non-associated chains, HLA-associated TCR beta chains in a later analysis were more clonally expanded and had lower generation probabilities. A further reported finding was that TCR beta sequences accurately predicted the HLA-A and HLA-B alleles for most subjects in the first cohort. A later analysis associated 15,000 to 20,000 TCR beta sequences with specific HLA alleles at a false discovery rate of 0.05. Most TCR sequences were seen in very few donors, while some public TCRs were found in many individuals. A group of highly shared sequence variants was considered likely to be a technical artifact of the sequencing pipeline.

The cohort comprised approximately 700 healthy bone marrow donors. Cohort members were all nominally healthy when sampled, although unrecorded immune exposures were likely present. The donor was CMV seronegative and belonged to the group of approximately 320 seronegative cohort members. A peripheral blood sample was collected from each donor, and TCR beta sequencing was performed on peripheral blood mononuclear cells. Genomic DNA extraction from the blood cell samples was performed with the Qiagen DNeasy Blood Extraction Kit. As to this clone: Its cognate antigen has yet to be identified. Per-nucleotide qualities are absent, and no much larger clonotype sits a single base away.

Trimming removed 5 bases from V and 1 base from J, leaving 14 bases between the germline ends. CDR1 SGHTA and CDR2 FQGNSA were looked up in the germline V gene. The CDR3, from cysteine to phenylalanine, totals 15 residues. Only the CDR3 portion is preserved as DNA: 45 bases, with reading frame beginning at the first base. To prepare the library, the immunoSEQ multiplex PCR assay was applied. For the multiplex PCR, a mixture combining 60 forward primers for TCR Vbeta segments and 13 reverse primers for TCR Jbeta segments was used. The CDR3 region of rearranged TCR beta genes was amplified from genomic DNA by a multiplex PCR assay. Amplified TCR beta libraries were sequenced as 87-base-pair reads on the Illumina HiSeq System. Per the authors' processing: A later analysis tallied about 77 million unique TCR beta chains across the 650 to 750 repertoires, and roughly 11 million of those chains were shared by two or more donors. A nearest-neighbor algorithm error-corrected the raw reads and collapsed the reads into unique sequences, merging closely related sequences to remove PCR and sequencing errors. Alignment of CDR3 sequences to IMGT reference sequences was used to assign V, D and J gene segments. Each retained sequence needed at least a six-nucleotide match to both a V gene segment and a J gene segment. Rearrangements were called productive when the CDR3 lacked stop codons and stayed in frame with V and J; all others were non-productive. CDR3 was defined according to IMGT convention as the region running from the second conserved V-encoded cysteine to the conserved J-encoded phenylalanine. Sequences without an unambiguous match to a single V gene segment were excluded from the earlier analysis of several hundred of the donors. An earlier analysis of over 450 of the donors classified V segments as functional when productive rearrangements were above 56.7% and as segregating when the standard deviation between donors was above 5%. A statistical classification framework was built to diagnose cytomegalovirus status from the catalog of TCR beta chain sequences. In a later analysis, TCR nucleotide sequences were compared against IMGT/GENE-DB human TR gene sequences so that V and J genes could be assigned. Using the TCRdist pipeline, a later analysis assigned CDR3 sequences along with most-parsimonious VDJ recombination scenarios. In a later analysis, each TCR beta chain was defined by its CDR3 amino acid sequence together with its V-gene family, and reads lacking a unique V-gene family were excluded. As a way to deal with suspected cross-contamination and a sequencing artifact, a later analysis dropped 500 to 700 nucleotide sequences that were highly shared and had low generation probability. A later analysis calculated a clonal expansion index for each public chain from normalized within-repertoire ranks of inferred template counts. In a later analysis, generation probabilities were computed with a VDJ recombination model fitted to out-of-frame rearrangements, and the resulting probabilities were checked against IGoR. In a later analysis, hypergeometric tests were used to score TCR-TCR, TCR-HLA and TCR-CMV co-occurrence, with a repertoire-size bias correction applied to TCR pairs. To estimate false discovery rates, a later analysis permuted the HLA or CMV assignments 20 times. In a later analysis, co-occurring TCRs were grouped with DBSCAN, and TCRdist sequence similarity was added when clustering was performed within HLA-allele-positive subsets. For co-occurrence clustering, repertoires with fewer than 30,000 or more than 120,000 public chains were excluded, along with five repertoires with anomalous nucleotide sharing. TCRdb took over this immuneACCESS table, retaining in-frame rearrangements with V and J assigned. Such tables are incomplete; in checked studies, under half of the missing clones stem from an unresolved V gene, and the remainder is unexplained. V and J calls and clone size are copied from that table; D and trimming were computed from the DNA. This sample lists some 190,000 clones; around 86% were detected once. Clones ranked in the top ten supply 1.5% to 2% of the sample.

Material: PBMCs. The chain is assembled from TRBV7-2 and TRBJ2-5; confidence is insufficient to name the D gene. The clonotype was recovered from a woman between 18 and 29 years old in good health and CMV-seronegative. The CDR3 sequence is CASSPNGGTQETQYF. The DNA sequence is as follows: TGTGCCAGCAGCCCCAATGGCGGTACCCAAGAGACCCAGTACTTC.